A selection of T cell receptor beta chains follows, all from one sample in a study of T cells in Graves' hyperthyroidism and ophthalmopathy. From the multiplex PCR reads, TCRdb called clonotypes with MiXCR, one entry per CDR3 protein. The table has a few hundred thousand distinct CDR3 sequences, approximately 14% seen once. The sample comprised blood. The receptors were sampled from a woman in her 40s with Graves' ophthalmopathy. Each CDR3 is given with its conserved first and last residue. The order of the fields is CDR3 length, clone size, V gene, J gene, D gene, CDR3 DNA, CDR3 protein. D genes are given only for firm matches. Rows may omit the clone size; those that give it use once, few, many or a size class.

len: 18
abundance: many
v_gene: TRBV11-3
j_gene: TRBJ2-7
d_gene: TRBD2
CDR3nt: TGTGCCAGCAGCTTAGGGTACCAGCGGGGGTCCACCTCCTACGAGCAGTACTTC
CDR3aa: CASSLGYQRGSTSYEQYF

len: 14
abundance: many
v_gene: TRBV6-1
j_gene: TRBJ1-2
d_gene: TRBD1
CDR3nt: TGTGCCAGCAGTTCCCCAGGGACAGGGGGCGTCTACACCTTC
CDR3aa: CASSSPGTGGVYTF

len: 13
abundance: .
v_gene: TRBV7-3
j_gene: TRBJ2-1
d_gene: TRBD1
CDR3nt: TGTGCCAGTCATACAGGGGTCGGCGATAAGCAGTTCTTC
CDR3aa: CASHTGVGDKQFF

len: 12
abundance: many
v_gene: TRBV20-1
j_gene: TRBJ1-5
d_gene: .
CDR3nt: TGCAGTGCTAGTCAAAGCAATCAGCCCCAGCATTTT
CDR3aa: CSASQSNQPQHF

len: 15
abundance: few
v_gene: TRBV7-2
j_gene: TRBJ2-1
d_gene: TRBD2
CDR3nt: TGTGCCAGCAGCTTAAGGTCCCTGCGGGAGAAGGAGCAGTTCTTC
CDR3aa: CASSLRSLREKEQFF

len: 13
abundance: many
v_gene: TRBV2
j_gene: TRBJ1-3
d_gene: .
CDR3nt: TGTGCCAGCAAGCTAGGGGAAGGAAACACCATATATTTT
CDR3aa: CASKLGEGNTIYF

len: 16
abundance: many
v_gene: TRBV7-8
j_gene: TRBJ2-7
d_gene: .
CDR3nt: TGTGCCAGCAGCTATCCACTCGGCCGATCGGTCTACGAGCAGTACTTC
CDR3aa: CASSYPLGRSVYEQYF

len: 15
abundance: few
v_gene: TRBV7-2
j_gene: TRBJ1-1
d_gene: .
CDR3nt: TGTGCCAGCAGCTTAGGTAACAGGGCGGGGACTGAAGCTTTCTTT
CDR3aa: CASSLGNRAGTEAFF

len: 13
abundance: many
v_gene: TRBV11-2
j_gene: TRBJ2-5
d_gene: .
CDR3nt: TGTGCCAGCAGCCCCACAGGGACGGAGACCCAGTACTTC
CDR3aa: CASSPTGTETQYF

len: 16
abundance: many
v_gene: TRBV18
j_gene: TRBJ1-1
d_gene: .
CDR3nt: TGTGCCAGCTCACCTACCCTAGTAACGGTGAACACTGAAGCTTTCTTT
CDR3aa: CASSPTLVTVNTEAFF

len: 14
abundance: many
v_gene: TRBV19
j_gene: TRBJ1-2
d_gene: .
CDR3nt: TGTGCCAGTAGTATTGGCCAGACTAACTATGGCTACACCTTC
CDR3aa: CASSIGQTNYGYTF

len: 13
abundance: once
v_gene: TRBV5-6
j_gene: TRBJ1-2
d_gene: .
CDR3nt: TGTGCCAGCAAAAACTCATTTAACTATGGCTACACCTTC
CDR3aa: CASKNSFNYGYTF

len: 14
abundance: many
v_gene: TRBV5-1
j_gene: TRBJ1-2
d_gene: TRBD1
CDR3nt: TGCGCCAGCAGGCCGGGACAGTTAAACTATGGCTACACCTTC
CDR3aa: CASRPGQLNYGYTF

len: 14
abundance: .
v_gene: TRBV20-1
j_gene: TRBJ2-7
d_gene: TRBD2
CDR3nt: TGCAGTGCTAGGTGGCTAGCGGGAGCGTGGGAGCAGTACTTC
CDR3aa: CSARWLAGAWEQYF

len: 16
abundance: many
v_gene: TRBV11-2
j_gene: TRBJ2-2
d_gene: .
CDR3nt: TGTGCCAGCAGCTTGGTGTTTGGGGTTGGCACCGGGGAGCTGTTTTTT
CDR3aa: CASSLVFGVGTGELFF

len: 15
abundance: few
v_gene: TRBV5-4
j_gene: TRBJ2-5
d_gene: .
CDR3nt: TGTGCCAGCAGCTTTCTCGGCAGGGCACCAGAGACCCAGTACTTC
CDR3aa: CASSFLGRAPETQYF

len: 13
abundance: many
v_gene: TRBV27
j_gene: TRBJ2-1
d_gene: .
CDR3nt: TGTGCCAGCAGGGCGGCGGGTTACAATGAGCAGTTCTTC
CDR3aa: CASRAAGYNEQFF

len: 14
abundance: few
v_gene: TRBV3-1
j_gene: TRBJ2-2
d_gene: .
CDR3nt: TGTGCCAGCAGCCAAGCAGGGGGGGCCGGGGAGCTGTTTTTT
CDR3aa: CASSQAGGAGELFF

len: 10
abundance: many
v_gene: TRBV12-3/TRBV12-4
j_gene: TRBJ2-1
d_gene: .
CDR3nt: TGTGCCAGCAGTTTCGAAGAGCAGTTCTTC
CDR3aa: CASSFEEQFF

len: 15
abundance: .
v_gene: TRBV20-1
j_gene: TRBJ1-2
d_gene: .
CDR3nt: TGCAGTGCTAGAGATCTCGCAGGACGGAACTATGGCTACACCTTC
CDR3aa: CSARDLAGRNYGYTF

len: 16
abundance: .
v_gene: TRBV7-9
j_gene: TRBJ1-6
d_gene: .
CDR3nt: TGTGCCAGCAGTCCCCTCGGGGGCAAGGTGAATTCACCCCTCCACTTT
CDR3aa: CASSPLGGKVNSPLHF

len: 13
abundance: many
v_gene: TRBV7-9
j_gene: TRBJ2-7
d_gene: .
CDR3nt: TGTGCCAGCAGTCAGGAGCCGTTCAACGAGCAGTACTTC
CDR3aa: CASSQEPFNEQYF

len: 13
abundance: many
v_gene: TRBV20-1
j_gene: TRBJ1-5
d_gene: TRBD1
CDR3nt: TGCAGTGCTAGGGACAGGGGAACTCAGCCCCAGCATTTT
CDR3aa: CSARDRGTQPQHF

len: 14
abundance: .
v_gene: TRBV20-1
j_gene: TRBJ2-1
d_gene: .
CDR3nt: TGCAGTGCTTCACAGGGAAAGGGTCGCAATGAGCAGTTCTTC
CDR3aa: CSASQGKGRNEQFF

len: 12
abundance: .
v_gene: TRBV4-1
j_gene: TRBJ2-1
d_gene: .
CDR3nt: TGCGCCAGCAGCCCCCGTCCGGGTGAGCAGTTCTTC
CDR3aa: CASSPRPGEQFF

len: 21
abundance: many
v_gene: TRBV19
j_gene: TRBJ2-1
d_gene: .
CDR3nt: TGTGCCAGTAGTATACTCGGCCGACAGGTTCTCCAAGGGCGGCTGCACAATGAGCAGTTCTTC
CDR3aa: CASSILGRQVLQGRLHNEQFF

len: 13
abundance: few
v_gene: TRBV5-1
j_gene: TRBJ2-7
d_gene: .
CDR3nt: TGCGCCAGCAGCTTGGTTCCGGGGTTCAAGCAGTACTTC
CDR3aa: CASSLVPGFKQYF

len: 15
abundance: many
v_gene: TRBV20-1
j_gene: TRBJ2-1
d_gene: TRBD2
CDR3nt: TGCAGTGCCCTTATCCGACTAGCCATCTACAATGAGCAGTTCTTC
CDR3aa: CSALIRLAIYNEQFF

len: 17
abundance: many
v_gene: TRBV11-2
j_gene: TRBJ2-7
d_gene: TRBD1
CDR3nt: TGTGCCAGCAGCTTAGTAACCGCCGGGACAGAGTTATACGAGCAGTACTTC
CDR3aa: CASSLVTAGTELYEQYF

len: 16
abundance: many
v_gene: TRBV7-9
j_gene: TRBJ2-2
d_gene: .
CDR3nt: TGTGCCAGCAGCTTTGTCCGGCCCAGGAACACCGGGGAGCTGTTTTTT
CDR3aa: CASSFVRPRNTGELFF

len: 14
abundance: many
v_gene: TRBV6-1
j_gene: TRBJ2-5
d_gene: TRBD1
CDR3nt: TGTGCCAGCACGGGACAGACCCCCGTGGGGACCCAGTACTTC
CDR3aa: CASTGQTPVGTQYF

len: 17
abundance: .
v_gene: TRBV7-9
j_gene: TRBJ1-1
d_gene: .
CDR3nt: TGTGCCAGCAGCTCCCCCTCGGGGGGTGGGACGAACACTGAAGCTTTCTTT
CDR3aa: CASSSPSGGGTNTEAFF

len: 14
abundance: few
v_gene: TRBV4-1
j_gene: TRBJ2-3
d_gene: TRBD2
CDR3nt: TGCGCCAGCAGCCAAGAGCGGGGGGTAGATACGCAGTATTTT
CDR3aa: CASSQERGVDTQYF

len: 17
abundance: .
v_gene: TRBV20-1
j_gene: TRBJ1-6
d_gene: .
CDR3nt: TGCAGTGCCCAGGACACTTATGGGAGCTCCTATAATTCACCCCTCCACTTT
CDR3aa: CSAQDTYGSSYNSPLHF

len: 14
abundance: many
v_gene: TRBV24-1
j_gene: TRBJ2-1
d_gene: .
CDR3nt: TGTGCCACCAGTGACTCGGCGTCCTACAATGAGCAGTTCTTC
CDR3aa: CATSDSASYNEQFF

len: 15
abundance: many
v_gene: TRBV19
j_gene: TRBJ2-2
d_gene: TRBD2
CDR3nt: TGTGCCAGTAGTATGCGGGGGACTCCGCCCGGGGAGCTGTTTTTT
CDR3aa: CASSMRGTPPGELFF

len: 16
abundance: many
v_gene: TRBV7-8
j_gene: TRBJ2-2
d_gene: .
CDR3nt: TGTGCCAGCAGCTTAGACGCAGGGGGGGGCACCGGGGAGCTGTTTTTT
CDR3aa: CASSLDAGGGTGELFF

len: 15
abundance: .
v_gene: TRBV20-1
j_gene: TRBJ1-2
d_gene: .
CDR3nt: TGCAGTGCTAGACTCGCCGACTCGGTTTGGAGTGGCTACACCTTC
CDR3aa: CSARLADSVWSGYTF

len: 14
abundance: few
v_gene: TRBV24-1
j_gene: TRBJ2-5
d_gene: TRBD1
CDR3nt: TGTGCCACCAGTGATTTGGCAGGGGGAGAGACCCAGTACTTC
CDR3aa: CATSDLAGGETQYF

len: 18
abundance: many
v_gene: TRBV20-1
j_gene: TRBJ2-1
d_gene: TRBD2
CDR3nt: TGCAGTGCACCCGGGACTAGCGGGAGGATACCGGGCTACAATGAGCAGTTCTTC
CDR3aa: CSAPGTSGRIPGYNEQFF

len: 13
abundance: .
v_gene: TRBV4-1
j_gene: TRBJ1-5
d_gene: .
CDR3nt: TGCGCCAGCAGCCAAGCCAGAGATCAGCCCCAGCATTTT
CDR3aa: CASSQARDQPQHF

len: 16
abundance: few
v_gene: TRBV18
j_gene: TRBJ2-7
d_gene: TRBD2
CDR3nt: TGTGCCAGCTCACCACTAGCTAGCGGGGGGACCTACGAGCAGTACTTC
CDR3aa: CASSPLASGGTYEQYF

len: 16
abundance: few
v_gene: TRBV20-1
j_gene: TRBJ1-5
d_gene: .
CDR3nt: TGCAGTGCTAGATTTGGATTCGGGAATAGCAATCAGCCCCAGCATTTT
CDR3aa: CSARFGFGNSNQPQHF

len: 15
abundance: .
v_gene: TRBV20-1
j_gene: TRBJ2-3
d_gene: .
CDR3nt: TGCAGTGCTAGAGACGCCAGCCTAGGTGTAGATACGCAGTATTTT
CDR3aa: CSARDASLGVDTQYF

len: 17
abundance: many
v_gene: TRBV28
j_gene: TRBJ2-3
d_gene: .
CDR3nt: TGTGCCAGCAGTCCACCCCGCCAGGCCCTGAGCACAGATACGCAGTATTTT
CDR3aa: CASSPPRQALSTDTQYF

len: 16
abundance: .
v_gene: TRBV19
j_gene: TRBJ2-1
d_gene: .
CDR3nt: TGTGCCAGTAGGGAATCTTCCGGGTCCCCTAAAAATGAGCAGTTCTTC
CDR3aa: CASRESSGSPKNEQFF

len: 13
abundance: many
v_gene: TRBV2
j_gene: TRBJ2-5
d_gene: TRBD1
CDR3nt: TGTGCCAGCAGTGGACAGGGGGACGAGACCCAGTACTTC
CDR3aa: CASSGQGDETQYF

len: 12
abundance: .
v_gene: TRBV14
j_gene: TRBJ2-5
d_gene: .
CDR3nt: TGTGCCAGCAGCCAAGATCATGGGACCCAGTACTTC
CDR3aa: CASSQDHGTQYF

len: 14
abundance: few
v_gene: TRBV12-3/TRBV12-4
j_gene: TRBJ1-3
d_gene: .
CDR3nt: TGTGCCAGCAGTGGACCTATAGCTGGAAACACCATATATTTT
CDR3aa: CASSGPIAGNTIYF

len: 14
abundance: many
v_gene: TRBV12-3/TRBV12-4
j_gene: TRBJ2-7
d_gene: .
CDR3nt: TGTGCCAGCAGTTTAGAGGGGTTGGACTACGAGCAGTACTTC
CDR3aa: CASSLEGLDYEQYF

len: 14
abundance: many
v_gene: TRBV12-3/TRBV12-4
j_gene: TRBJ1-6
d_gene: .
CDR3nt: TGTGCCAGCAGTTTAAAAGGGGCTCGGTCACCCCTCCACTTT
CDR3aa: CASSLKGARSPLHF

len: 14
abundance: many
v_gene: TRBV27
j_gene: TRBJ1-1
d_gene: .
CDR3nt: TGTGCCAGCCAGGACATCGGGCTGAACACTGAAGCTTTCTTT
CDR3aa: CASQDIGLNTEAFF

len: 15
abundance: .
v_gene: TRBV20-1
j_gene: TRBJ2-1
d_gene: TRBD2
CDR3nt: TGCAGTGCTCTTTCTTTAGGGGGACTAGGCCCTGAGCAGTTCTTC
CDR3aa: CSALSLGGLGPEQFF

len: 14
abundance: .
v_gene: TRBV7-2
j_gene: TRBJ2-7
d_gene: .
CDR3nt: TGTGCCAGCAGCCTGCGGTGGGATCCCTACGAGCAGTACTTC
CDR3aa: CASSLRWDPYEQYF